Listed below are T cell receptor beta chains from one sample, sequenced in a study of a mutant IDH1 vaccine in newly diagnosed glioma. The table came from immunoSEQ multiplex PCR; TCRdb's copy has only in-frame clones and leaves some out. The sample holds about 83,000 clones, approximately 75% seen once. Their cognate antigens are unknown. The starting material was PBMCs, obtained from a glioma patient whose treatment included an IDH1 peptide vaccine. These receptor sequences come from a man aged 35 to 55 with glioma. The CDR3 runs from the conserved cysteine through the conserved F or W. A D gene is named only where the DNA matches it firmly. Where a row states a size, it is once, few, many or the class of an expanded clone; other rows omit it.

TRBV7-9	13	TRBJ1-1	.	.	TGTGCCAGCGTCGAGGAGGTGAACACTGAAGCTTTCTTT	CASVEEVNTEAFF
TRBV30	14	TRBJ2-7	.	.	TGTGCCTGGAAACCGGGACTTTCATCCTACGAGCAGTACTTC	CAWKPGLSSYEQYF
TRBV7-8	14	TRBJ2-5	TRBD2	.	TGTGCCAGCAAAAGAGCGGGAGGGTTTGAGACCCAGTACTTC	CASKRAGGFETQYF
TRBV7-9	13	TRBJ2-4	.	.	TGTGCCAGCAGCTTAGGTCCCCCAGACATTCAGTACTTC	CASSLGPPDIQYF
TRBV28	14	TRBJ1-2	.	.	TGTGCCAGCAGCCTGACCTCAGGGGCCTATGGCTACACCTTC	CASSLTSGAYGYTF
TRBV6-1	12	TRBJ2-2	.	.	TGTGCCAGTTTCCAGAACACCGGGGAGCTGTTTTTT	CASFQNTGELFF
TRBV4-2	15	TRBJ2-1	TRBD2	.	TGTGCCAGCAGCCAAGCACGAGACCCTAGCGGGTCGCAGTTCTTC	CASSQARDPSGSQFF
TRBV30	10	TRBJ1-1	.	.	TGTGCCTGGAGTGGGACTGAAGCTTTCTTT	CAWSGTEAFF
TRBV27	14	TRBJ2-2	.	.	TGTGCCAGCAGTTTATTCGGGAACACCGGGGAGCTGTTTTTT	CASSLFGNTGELFF
TRBV4-3	15	TRBJ1-5	.	.	TGCGCCAGCAGCCAAGATTTCAGGTTTAATCAGCCCCAGCATTTT	CASSQDFRFNQPQHF
TRBV7-9	18	TRBJ2-6	TRBD1	.	TGTGCCAGCAGCTTATTGACAGGGGCAAACTCTGGGGCCAACGTCCTGACTTTC	CASSLLTGANSGANVLTF
TRBV5-6	16	TRBJ2-1	TRBD1	.	TGTGCCAGCAGCTTGCGGCCGGGACAGGGGTACAATGAGCAGTTCTTC	CASSLRPGQGYNEQFF
TRBV6-6	13	TRBJ2-5	TRBD1	few	TGTGCCAGCAGTAACAGGGGGAGGGAGACCCAGTACTTC	CASSNRGRETQYF
TRBV7-3	13	TRBJ1-1	.	.	TGTGCCAGCAGCTCGACCTGGACAGCGAAAGCTTTCTTT	CASSSTWTAKAFF
TRBV19	15	TRBJ2-3	.	.	TGTGCCAGTAGTATAGAGGGCAGCAGCACAGATACGCAGTATTTT	CASSIEGSSTDTQYF
TRBV4-1	18	TRBJ2-6	TRBD1	.	TGCGCCAGCAGCCCCCGGGACAGGGGAACCTCTGGGGCCAACGTCCTGACTTTC	CASSPRDRGTSGANVLTF
TRBV4-3	16	TRBJ2-2	TRBD1	.	TGCGCCAGCAGCCTAAAGGACAGGTCCAAATCCGGGGAGCTGTTTTTT	CASSLKDRSKSGELFF
TRBV29-1	10	TRBJ2-1	.	.	TGCAGCGTGGCCGAAGGAGGGGAGTTCTTC	CSVAEGGEFF
TRBV5-6	13	TRBJ2-7	TRBD2	.	TGTGCCAGCAGCCGACGGGGGGCCTACGAGCAGTACTTC	CASSRRGAYEQYF
TRBV6-6	14	TRBJ1-4	.	.	TGTGCCAGCAGCCAAACACAGGGAGGTGAAAAACTGTTTTTT	CASSQTQGGEKLFF
TRBV19	17	TRBJ2-5	TRBD2	.	TGTGCCAGTAGTATTGGAAGACTAGCGGGGGGAAGAGAGACCCAGTACTTC	CASSIGRLAGGRETQYF
TRBV9	13	TRBJ1-2	TRBD1	few	TGTGCCAGCAGCGCGACAGGGAACTATGGCTACACCTTC	CASSATGNYGYTF
TRBV4-3	13	TRBJ2-7	.	once	TGCGCCAGCAGCCAAGAGGAGGGTTACGAGCAGTACTTC	CASSQEEGYEQYF
TRBV19	16	TRBJ2-1	TRBD2	.	TGTGCCAGGAGAGGGACTAGCGGGAGTCTCTACAATGAGCAGTTCTTC	CARRGTSGSLYNEQFF
TRBV7-8	14	TRBJ2-2	.	.	TGTGCCAGCAGCTGGGACACTCTAACCGGGGAGCTGTTTTTT	CASSWDTLTGELFF
TRBV6-6	14	TRBJ1-5	.	.	TGTGCCAGCAGGGGGGGTCAGGGAGGTCAGCCCCAGCATTTT	CASRGGQGGQPQHF
TRBV2	12	TRBJ2-7	.	many	TGTGCCAGCAGTGAGGACGGGACCGAGCAGTACTTC	CASSEDGTEQYF
TRBV5-1	14	TRBJ2-7	.	.	TGCGCCAGCAGCTTGCGGACTACGCTCTACGAGCAGTACTTC	CASSLRTTLYEQYF
TRBV5-4	13	TRBJ2-1	.	.	TGTGCCAGCAGCTTGGAAAAGGTCGGAGAGCAGTTCTTC	CASSLEKVGEQFF
TRBV5-1	16	TRBJ2-5	TRBD1	.	TGCGCCAGCAGCACCGGACAGGGTCTTACCGGGGGAACCCAGTACTTC	CASSTGQGLTGGTQYF
TRBV7-6	19	TRBJ2-5	.	.	TGTGCCAGCAGCCCATATGGCGCGGGACGTTTCCTAGCGTTAGAGACCCAGTACTTC	CASSPYGAGRFLALETQYF